What follows describes a single T cell receptor beta chain. Random hexamers served to reverse transcribe about 0.5 to 1 ug RNA. TCRdb re-analysed the immunoSEQ multiplex PCR reads in MiXCR, keeping a single row per CDR3 protein. The data show approximately 170,000 distinct CDR3 sequences, with about 94% seen just once and more than 0.13% held by the top ten. The data are from a study of CD8 T cells in Susac syndrome. In blood CD8+ and CD4+ T cells, TCR beta underwent sequencing. The control group consisted of healthy donors matched for age and sex. TEMRA cells were FACS-enriched, and CD8+ and CD4+ T cells were isolated negatively. The sequenced material came from CD4+ T cells from PBMCs. This receptor was taken from a human donor in good health.

The chain's CDR3 is CSVGSPDRGETQYF. The CDR3, as DNA: TGCAGCGTAGGGTCGCCGGACAGGGGAGAGACCCAGTACTTC. The chain links TRBV29-1 to TRBJ2-5; 9 positions match TRBD1. This CDR3 has 14 amino acids. Germline V gene lookup returns CDR1 SQVTM and CDR2 ANQGSEA. V shed 6 bases and J 4 bases; nucleotides not matched to a gene: 9. Combining the CDR3 with reference TRBV29-1 and TRBJ2-5 gives the whole variable domain SAVISQKPSRDICQRGTSLTIQCQVDSQVTMMFWYRQQPGQSLTLIATANQGSEATYESGFVIDKFPISRPNLTFSTLTVSNMSPEDSSIYLCSVGSPDRGETQYFGPGTRLLVL.